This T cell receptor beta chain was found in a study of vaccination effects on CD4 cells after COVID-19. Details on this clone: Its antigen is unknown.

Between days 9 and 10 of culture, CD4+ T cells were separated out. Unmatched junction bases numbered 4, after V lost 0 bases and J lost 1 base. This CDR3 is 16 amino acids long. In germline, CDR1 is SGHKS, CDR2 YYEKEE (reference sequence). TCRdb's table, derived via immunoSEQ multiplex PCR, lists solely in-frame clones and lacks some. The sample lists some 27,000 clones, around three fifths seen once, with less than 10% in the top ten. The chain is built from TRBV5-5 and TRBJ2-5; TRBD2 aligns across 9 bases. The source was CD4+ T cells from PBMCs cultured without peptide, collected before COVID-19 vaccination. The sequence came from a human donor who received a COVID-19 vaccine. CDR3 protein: CASSLGPTSGQETQYF. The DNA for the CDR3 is TGTGCCAGCAGCTTGGGGCCGACTAGCGGCCAAGAGACCCAGTACTTC.